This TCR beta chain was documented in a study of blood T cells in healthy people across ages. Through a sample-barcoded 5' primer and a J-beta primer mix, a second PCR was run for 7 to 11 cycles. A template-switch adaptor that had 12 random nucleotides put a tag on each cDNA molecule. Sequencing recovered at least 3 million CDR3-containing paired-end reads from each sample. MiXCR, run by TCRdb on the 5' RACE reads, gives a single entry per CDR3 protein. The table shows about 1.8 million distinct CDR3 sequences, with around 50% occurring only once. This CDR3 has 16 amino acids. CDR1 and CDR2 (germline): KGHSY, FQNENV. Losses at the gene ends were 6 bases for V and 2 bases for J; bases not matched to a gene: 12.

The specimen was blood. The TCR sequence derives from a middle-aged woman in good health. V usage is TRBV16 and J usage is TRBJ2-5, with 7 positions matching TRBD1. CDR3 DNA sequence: TGTGCCAGCAGACGGCGTCCCGGGACAGAACAAGAGACCCAGTACTTC. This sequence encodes CASRRRPGTEQETQYF.